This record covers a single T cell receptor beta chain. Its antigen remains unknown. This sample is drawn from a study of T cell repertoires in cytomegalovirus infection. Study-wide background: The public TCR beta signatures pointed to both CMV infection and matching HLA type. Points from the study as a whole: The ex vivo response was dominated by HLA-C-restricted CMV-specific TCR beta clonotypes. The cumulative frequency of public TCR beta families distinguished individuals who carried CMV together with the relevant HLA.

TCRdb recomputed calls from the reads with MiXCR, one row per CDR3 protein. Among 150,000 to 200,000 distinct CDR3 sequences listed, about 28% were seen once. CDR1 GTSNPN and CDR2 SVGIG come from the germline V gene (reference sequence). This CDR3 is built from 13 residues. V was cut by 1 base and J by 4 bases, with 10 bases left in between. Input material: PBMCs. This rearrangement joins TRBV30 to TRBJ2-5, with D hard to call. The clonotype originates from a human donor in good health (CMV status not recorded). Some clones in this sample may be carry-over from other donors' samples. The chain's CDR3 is CAWSGSSVETQYF. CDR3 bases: TGTGCCTGGAGTGGGTCAAGCGTAGAGACCCAGTACTTC.